Listed here are 21 T cell receptor beta chains from one sample, sequenced in a study of T cell responses to AZD1222 COVID-19 vaccine. Libraries were prepared by immunoSEQ multiplex PCR; TCRdb keeps only in-frame clonotypes and omits some of them. The sample shows about 110,000 clones, approximately 90% of them seen only once. The sample consisted of peripheral blood, taken 28 days after the second AZD1222 dose. The source is an adult who received the AZD1222 COVID-19 vaccine.

This clone has a handful of counts. The gene calls are TRBV5-4 and TRBJ1-6; D gene unclear. The CDR3 has 15 amino acids. V lost 1 base to trimming and J lost 6 bases, with 11 bases between them. Germline V lookup: CDR1 SGHNT, CDR2 YYREEE (reference sequence). The CDR3 DNA reads as TGTGCCAGCAGCTTGCCGCCAGGTTCTAATTCACCCCTCCACTTT. It is translated as CASSLPPGSNSPLHF.

This chain joins TRBV7-3 and TRBJ1-5; unclear D gene. Per germline, CDR1 SGHTA and CDR2 FQGTGA. This CDR3 contains 14 residues. Trimming left V 5 bases short and J 1 base short, with 9 bases between. The CDR3 region is CASSKQLSNQPQHF. CDR3 nucleotide sequence: TGTGCCAGCAGCAAACAGCTGAGCAATCAGCCCCAGCATTTT.

The gene calls are TRBV13 and TRBJ1-2; 8 bases line up with TRBD1. The CDR3 is 14 residues long. Germline values: CDR1 PRHDT, CDR2 FYEKMQ (reference sequence). With 3 bases clipped from V and 4 bases from J, the junction kept 4 bases outside the gene matches. The CDR3 DNA reads as TGTGCCAGCAGCTTGGGGACAGGTAGCTATGGCTACACCTTC. Translated, it gives CASSLGTGSYGYTF. The complete variable domain, with remaining parts taken from reference TRBV13 and TRBJ1-2, reads AAGVIQSPRHLIKEKRETATLKCYPIPRHDTVYWYQQGPGQDPQFLISFYEKMQSDKGSIPDRFSAQQFSDYHSELNMSSLELGDSALYFCASSLGTGSYGYTFGSGTRLTVV.

This clone was picked up one time. CDR3 region: CASSNTGRGYGYTF. The CDR3 DNA follows: TGCGCCAGCAGCAACACAGGGCGTGGCTATGGCTACACCTTC. The V gene is TRBV4-1, the J gene TRBJ1-2; tentative D call: TRBD1 (6 bases). Germline V gene lookup returns CDR1 MGHRA and CDR2 YSYEKL. The length of the CDR3 is 14 residues. Trimming took 5 bases from V and 4 from J, leaving 14 bases between them.

CDR3 nucleotides: TGTGCCAGTAGTCCAAGGACAGATCCTTCTGGGGCCAACGTCCTGACTTTC. Translation: CASSPRTDPSGANVLTF. The chain links TRBV19 to TRBJ2-6; TRBD1 might be the D (6 bases). The V end lost 5 bases, the J end lost 1 base, and 15 bases lay between the germline ends. CDR1 and CDR2 from the germline V gene are LNHDA and SQIVND (reference sequence). CDR3 length: 17 residues.

The chain carries TRBV15 and TRBJ1-5; possible D gene TRBD1, 6 bases. This CDR3 region has 15 residues. The ends were cut back, 2 bases at V and 7 bases at J, with 15 bases in the middle. Germline CDR1 is LNHNV and CDR2 is YYDKDF (reference sequence). CDR3 sequence (DNA): TGTGCCACCAGCAGACTTCAACAGGGTGGACAGCCCCAGCATTTT. Protein product: CATSRLQQGGQPQHF.

This clone was seen just once. V and J are TRBV9 and TRBJ2-6; weak D call: TRBD1 (5 bases). Germline V gene lookup returns CDR1 SGDLS and CDR2 YYNGEE. The CDR3 is 17 amino acids. V was pared by 0 bases and J by 0 bases, with 10 bases between. The CDR3 region is CASSVDRSSSGANVLTF. The CDR3 DNA follows: TGTGCCAGCAGCGTAGACAGGAGTAGCTCTGGGGCCAACGTCCTGACTTTC.

The V call is TRBV19, the J call TRBJ2-6; D is unresolved. The length of the CDR3 is 13 residues. With 5 bases removed from V and 2 bases from J, the gap between germline ends came to 4 bases. Germline V gives CDR1 LNHDA, CDR2 SQIVND (reference sequence). The DNA for the CDR3 is TGTGCCAGTAGTTTAACTGGGGCCAACGTCCTGACTTTC. This encodes CASSLTGANVLTF.

The genes are TRBV19 and TRBJ1-1; 8 bases are a match to TRBD1. The junction had 15 bases not matched to a gene; V was cut back by 5 bases and J by 4 bases. Germline CDR1 and CDR2: LNHDA and SQIVND (reference sequence). CDR3 length equals 17 residues. The CDR3 here is CASSVPTGALWGTEAFF. The CDR3 bases are TGTGCCAGTAGTGTCCCGACAGGGGCACTTTGGGGCACTGAAGCTTTCTTT.

The J gene is TRBJ2-3, the V gene TRBV3-1 (or the pseudogene TRBV3-2); D is ambiguous. The CDR3 is made up of 16 amino acids. V dropped 0 bases and J dropped 0 bases, with 10 bases sitting between them. The germline V gene has CDR1 LGHDT and CDR2 YNNKEL (reference sequence). CDR3 in DNA: TGTGCCAGCAGCCAAGATCAAGACGACAGCACAGATACGCAGTATTTT. This codes for CASSQDQDDSTDTQYF.

The gene calls are TRBV5-1 and TRBJ1-2; D ambiguous. Germline V gene lookup returns CDR1 SGHRS and CDR2 YFSETQ. Deletions cut 0 bases from V and 7 bases from J, with 16 bases between. The length of the CDR3 is 15 residues. Here the CDR3 reads CASSLAASGSTGYTF. CDR3 bases: TGCGCCAGCAGCTTGGCCGCGTCGGGTTCGACTGGCTACACCTTC. Supplemented by reference TRBV5-1 and TRBJ1-2, the full variable domain reads KAGVTQTPRYLIKTRGQQVTLSCSPISGHRSVSWYQQTPGQGLQFLFEYFSETQRNKGNFPGRFSGRQFSNSRSEMNVSTLELGDSALYLCASSLAASGSTGYTFGSGTRLTVV.

J is TRBJ2-1 and V is TRBV10-3; TRBD1 might be the D (6 bases). Germline V gene sequence: CDR1 ENHRY, CDR2 SYGVKD. Trimming removed 6 bases at V and 5 bases at J, with 11 bases between. This CDR3 contains 13 residues. DNA of the CDR3: TGTGCCATCAGACAACAGGGAAACAATGAGCAGTTCTTC. Residues: CAIRQQGNNEQFF.

The chain has TRBV4-1 and TRBJ2-2, with 8 bases aligning to TRBD1. Germline CDR1 and CDR2: MGHRA and YSYEKL. This CDR3 region has 14 residues. Trimming cost V 2 bases and J 6 bases; bases outside gene matches: 2. CDR3 residues: CASSQPGGAGELFF. The DNA of the CDR3 is TGCGCCAGCAGCCAACCAGGGGGCGCCGGGGAGCTGTTTTTT.

Here the CDR3 DNA reads TGTGCCAGCTCACAAACAGCCGGCGATGAGCAGTTCTTC. Amino acid sequence: CASSQTAGDEQFF. This chain joins TRBV18 and TRBJ2-1; D gene unclear. V was trimmed by 4 bases and J by 8 bases, leaving 12 bases between them. The CDR3 totals 13 residues. Germline V gene lookup returns CDR1 KGHSH and CDR2 LQKENI. Looking up the rest from reference TRBV18 and TRBJ2-1 gives the full variable domain: NAGVMQNPRHLVRRRGQEARLRCSPMKGHSHVYWYRQLPEEGLKFMVYLQKENIIDESGMPKERFSAEFPKEGPSILRIQQVVRGDSAAYFCASSQTAGDEQFFGPGTRLTVL.

The chain has TRBV3-1 (or the pseudogene TRBV3-2) and TRBJ1-6; D is unresolved. CDR1 and CDR2 from the germline V gene are LGHDT and YNNKEL (reference sequence). The CDR3 consists of 14 residues. V was clipped by 1 base and J by 8 bases, with 9 bases between them. The CDR3 bases are TGTGCCAGCAGCCAAGGGGTGGTGGATTCACCCCTCCACTTT. As protein: CASSQGVVDSPLHF.

Details on this clone: In the same sample, other DNA sequences code for this CDR3. V gene TRBV5-1 combines with J gene TRBJ1-1; possible D gene TRBD1, 5 bases. This CDR3 comprises 14 residues. Per germline, CDR1 SGHRS and CDR2 YFSETQ. Trimming stripped 4 bases from V and 1 base from J, with 11 bases between. Here the CDR3 DNA reads TGCGCCAGCAGCACCGGGACCGAGAACACTGAAGCTTTCTTT. This gives the protein CASSTGTENTEAFF.

The chain couples TRBV6-5 to TRBJ1-2; possibly TRBD1 for D (5 bases). CDR1 MNHEY and CDR2 SVGAGI come from the germline V gene. The CDR3 is 12 amino acids. V was cut by 6 bases and J by 4 bases, with 9 bases left in between. CDR3 nucleotides: TGTGCCAGCAGGGAGGGGTTCTATGGCTACACCTTC. This encodes CASREGFYGYTF.

The chain joins TRBV28 to TRBJ1-5; TRBD1 is a possible D gene (6 bases). Between the trimmed V and J ends, which lost 6 bases and 5 bases, there was a span of 8 bases. Germline CDR1 and CDR2: MDHEN and SYDVKM. The CDR3 spans 12 residues. In nucleotides, the CDR3 is TGTGCCAGCAGCACAGGGTATCAGCCCCAGCATTTT. Its translation: CASSTGYQPQHF.

This chain connects TRBV5-1 to TRBJ1-1; D possibly corresponds to TRBD1 (5 bases). CDR3 length: 15 amino acids. V dropped 2 bases and J dropped 5 bases, with 16 bases sitting between them. Germline-derived CDR1 and CDR2 are SGHRS and YFSETQ. The DNA for the CDR3 is TGCGCCAGCAGCTTCCAGGAGAGGGGCGCGACTGAAGCTTTCTTT. Translation: CASSFQERGATEAFF.

The rearrangement joins TRBV2 to TRBJ2-3, with D possibly matching TRBD2 (5 bases). V dropped 6 bases and J dropped 1 base, with 8 bases sitting between them. Germline CDR1 SNHLY, CDR2 FYNNEI. This CDR3 spans 13 amino acids. The CDR3 DNA is TGTGCCAGCAGCGGAGCGGGCACAGATACGCAGTATTTT. Protein: CASSGAGTDTQYF.

V and J are TRBV27 and TRBJ1-1, with TRBD1 as a possible D gene (5 bases). Trimming removed 5 bases at V and 4 bases at J, with 11 bases between. The germline CDR1 and CDR2 sequences are MNHEY and SMNVEV (reference sequence). The CDR3 spans 13 residues. Here the CDR3 reads CASSLQRGTEAFF. In nucleotides, the CDR3 is TGTGCCAGCAGTCTACAAAGGGGCACTGAAGCTTTCTTT.